This passage covers 22 T cell receptor beta chains from one sample sequenced in a study of blood T cell repertoires in COVID-19. Assay used: immunoSEQ multiplex PCR; TCRdb lists only in-frame clones, some missing. The table shows over 75,000 clones, with roughly 89% occurring only once. Material for sequencing was peripheral blood. The origin of the receptors is a woman older than 75 with active COVID-19.

V and J are TRBV7-2 and TRBJ1-1, with D tentatively TRBD1 (5 bases). In germline, CDR1 is SGHTA, CDR2 FQGNSA. Deletions cut 1 base from V and 3 bases from J, with 9 bases between. The CDR3 loop spans 14 amino acids. The CDR3 DNA reads as TGTGCCAGCAGCTTAGTGGAGGGGTACACTGAAGCTTTCTTT. This gives the protein CASSLVEGYTEAFF.

This clone was seen only once. The genes are TRBV5-1 and TRBJ1-4; 10 bases are shared with TRBD1. The germline CDR1 and CDR2 sequences are SGHRS and YFSETQ. V dropped 4 bases and J dropped 10; count of bases not matched to a gene: 7. This CDR3 spans 14 amino acids. The CDR3 loop reads CASSLLDRGGKLFF. The CDR3 DNA reads TGCGCCAGCAGCCTGTTGGACAGGGGGGGAAAACTGTTTTTT.

This chain uses TRBV19 with TRBJ1-1; 7 bases match TRBD1. This CDR3 is built from 15 residues. CDR1 and CDR2 from the germline V gene are LNHDA and SQIVND (reference sequence). Losses at the gene ends were 4 bases for V and 8 bases for J; bases not matched to a gene: 13. CDR3 sequence: CASSTGVLGDREAFF. In DNA, the CDR3 is TGTGCCAGTAGTACGGGGGTTCTGGGGGACAGAGAAGCTTTCTTT. The whole variable domain, remainder taken from reference TRBV19 and TRBJ1-1, is DGGITQSPKYLFRKEGQNVTLSCEQNLNHDAMYWYRQDPGQGLRLIYYSQIVNDFQKGDIAEGYSVSREKKESFPLTVTSAQKNPTAFYLCASSTGVLGDREAFFGQGTRLTVV.

V and J are TRBV5-4 and TRBJ1-2, with D perhaps TRBD1 (5 bases). Trimming took 0 bases from V and 1 from J, leaving 10 bases between them. The CDR3 consists of 15 residues. CDR1 and CDR2 from the germline V gene are SGHNT and YYREEE (reference sequence). CDR3 protein: CASSLEADSNYGYTF. Written as DNA, the CDR3 is TGTGCCAGCAGCTTGGAGGCCGACAGTAACTATGGCTACACCTTC.

This clone has just one count. The chain is built from TRBV7-9 and TRBJ2-1, with TRBD1 as a possible D gene (6 bases). V gave up 10 bases and J gave up 5 bases, with 12 bases separating them. The CDR3 loop spans 12 amino acids. Germline V gene data show CDR1 as SEHNR and CDR2 as FQNEAQ (reference sequence). CDR3 loop: CAIGTHNNEQFF. In DNA, the CDR3 is TGTGCCATAGGGACACATAACAATGAGCAGTTCTTC.

In this sample, this clone turned up a few times. This sequence joins TRBV7-3 and TRBJ1-1, with 7 nucleotides matching TRBD1. V lost 4 bases and J lost 4; bases outside the gene matches: 3. Per germline, CDR1 SGHTA and CDR2 FQGTGA. The CDR3 runs 13 residues. The CDR3 region is CASSSTGATEAFF. In nucleotides, the CDR3 is TGTGCCAGCAGCTCCACAGGGGCCACTGAAGCTTTCTTT.

V and J are TRBV6-1 and TRBJ2-3; D unresolved. This CDR3 is 15 amino acids long. V shed 3 bases and J shed 2 bases, with 12 bases lying between them. Germline V CDR1 and CDR2: MNHNS, SASEGT. CDR3 region: CASSERLTLTDTQYF. The CDR3 DNA follows: TGTGCCAGCAGTGAGAGACTCACTCTCACAGATACGCAGTATTTT.

This chain connects TRBV10-3 to TRBJ1-3; D is unclear. CDR1 ENHRY and CDR2 SYGVKD come from the germline V gene. This CDR3 spans 15 amino acids. V was pared by 0 bases and J by 0 bases, with 6 bases between. The CDR3 loop reads CAISESGRSGNTIYF. CDR3 DNA: TGTGCCATCAGTGAGTCGGGCCGCTCTGGAAACACCATATATTTT.

This clone was seen more than once but under ten times. This chain joins TRBV28 and TRBJ1-3; D may be TRBD1 (6 bases). The CDR3 has 13 residues. Germline CDR1 and CDR2: MDHEN and SYDVKM. V lost 10 bases, J lost 2 bases, and 12 bases lay in between. The CDR3 protein is CAIQTGTGNTIYF. The CDR3 nucleotides are TGTGCCATCCAAACAGGGACTGGAAACACCATATATTTT. The full variable domain, with the rest looked up from reference TRBV28 and TRBJ1-3, is DVKVTQSSRYLVKRTGEKVFLECVQDMDHENMFWYRQDPGLGLRLIYFSYDVKMKEKGDIPEGYSVSREKKERFSLILESASTNQTSMYLCAIQTGTGNTIYFGEGSWLTVV.

V usage is TRBV28 and J usage is TRBJ1-4, with a tentative D call TRBD1 (6 bases). Per germline, CDR1 MDHEN and CDR2 SYDVKM. With 5 bases removed from V and 4 bases from J, the gap between germline ends came to 11 bases. The CDR3 length is 14 residues. CDR3 residues: CASSIDRNNEKLFF. DNA of the CDR3: TGTGCCAGCAGTATCGACAGGAATAATGAAAAACTGTTTTTT.

V and J are TRBV24-1 and TRBJ2-5; 7 nucleotides match TRBD2. The CDR3 loop spans 16 amino acids. With V trimmed by 2 bases and J by 7 bases, 12 bases remained unmatched. Germline assignment: CDR1 KGHDR and CDR2 SFDVKD. CDR3 sequence (DNA): TGTGCCACCAGTGATTATAGCGGGTACGAGTTGGGGACCCAGTACTTC. Its translation: CATSDYSGYELGTQYF.

The chain carries TRBV5-1 and TRBJ1-1; D perhaps matches TRBD1 (6 bases). Per the germline V gene, CDR1 is SGHRS and CDR2 is YFSETQ. The CDR3 is made up of 11 amino acids. Trimming left V 5 bases short and J 7 bases short, with 9 bases between. The CDR3 nucleotides are TGCGCCAGCAGGGGCAGGGGTGAAGCTTTCTTT. Translated, it gives CASRGRGEAFF. Filled out from reference TRBV5-1 and TRBJ1-1, the complete variable domain reads KAGVTQTPRYLIKTRGQQVTLSCSPISGHRSVSWYQQTPGQGLQFLFEYFSETQRNKGNFPGRFSGRQFSNSRSEMNVSTLELGDSALYLCASRGRGEAFFGQGTRLTVV.

The chain employs TRBV3-1 (or the pseudogene TRBV3-2) and TRBJ2-7; possibly TRBD2 for D (5 bases). Trimming pared 2 bases from V and 5 bases from J, leaving 16 bases between. Germline V CDR1 and CDR2: LGHDT, YNNKEL (reference sequence). This CDR3 is 15 amino acids long. CDR3 DNA: TGTGCCAGCAGCCAATTATTGGGAGTAGGCGACGAGCAGTACTTC. Residues: CASSQLLGVGDEQYF.

The chain uses TRBV6-6 and TRBJ2-2, with 14 bases lining up with TRBD2. From germline, CDR1 is MNHNY and CDR2 SVGAGI (reference sequence). Trimming at V came to 5 bases and at J to 1 base, leaving 9 bases not matched to a gene. The CDR3 contains 19 residues. Here the CDR3 DNA reads TGTGCCAGCAGTCGTGGACTAGCGGGAGGCCCTTTGAACACCGGGGAGCTGTTTTTT. Translation: CASSRGLAGGPLNTGELFF.

This sequence joins TRBV19 and TRBJ1-5; D is possibly TRBD1 (6 bases). Germline V CDR1 and CDR2: LNHDA, SQIVND (reference sequence). This CDR3 region has 16 residues. Trimming left V 7 bases short and J 1 base short, with 17 bases between. The CDR3 DNA reads as TGTGCCAGTAACCCACAGGGACGGGCCAGCAATCAGCCCCAGCATTTT. It specifies CASNPQGRASNQPQHF. Full variable domain (remainder filled in from reference TRBV19 and TRBJ1-5): DGGITQSPKYLFRKEGQNVTLSCEQNLNHDAMYWYRQDPGQGLRLIYYSQIVNDFQKGDIAEGYSVSREKKESFPLTVTSAQKNPTAFYLCASNPQGRASNQPQHFGDGTRLSIL.

V usage is TRBV6-4 and J usage is TRBJ2-2, with 7 bases fitting TRBD1. CDR3 size: 13 residues. V lost 11 bases to trimming and J lost 6 bases; unmatched junction nucleotides: 9. Germline lookup yields CDR1 MRHNA and CDR2 SNTAGT. The CDR3 DNA reads TGTGCCGTTTCCGGTAGGGGGCCCGGGGAGCTGTTTTTT. It specifies CAVSGRGPGELFF.

The chain recombines TRBV3-1 (or the pseudogene TRBV3-2) with TRBJ2-7; TRBD1 agrees at 9 bases. This CDR3 is built from 14 residues. The trim removed 4 bases at V and 5 bases at J, leaving 6 bases unmatched. The germline gives CDR1 LGHDT, CDR2 YNNKEL (reference sequence). CDR3 nucleotides: TGTGCCAGCAGCCTCGGGACAGGGAAACACGAGCAGTACTTC. Protein: CASSLGTGKHEQYF.

V usage is TRBV12-2 and J usage is TRBJ2-3; TRBD2 is the table's D call and was not checked against the DNA. TRBV12-2 is described as a pseudogene. The CDR3 runs to 19 residues. The CDR3 sequence is CASRHGWLAGGSPTDTQYF. DNA of the CDR3: TGTGCAAGTCGCCACGGGTGGCTAGCGGGAGGATCCCCCACAGATACGCAGTATTTT.

V usage is TRBV6-2 or TRBV6-3 and J usage is TRBJ2-6, with TRBD1 matching over 8 bases. The germline CDR1 and CDR2 sequences are MNHEY and SVGEGT. The CDR3 totals 16 residues. With 2 bases clipped from V and 4 bases from J, the junction kept 4 bases outside the gene matches. Here the CDR3 DNA reads TGTGCCAGCAGTTACCCGACAGGGGTCGGGGCCAACGTCCTGACTTTC. Amino acid sequence: CASSYPTGVGANVLTF.

The rearrangement links TRBV7-8 to TRBJ2-7, with D perhaps matching TRBD2 (5 bases). The ends were cut back, 7 bases at V and 2 bases at J, with 18 bases in the middle. The CDR3 is made up of 15 amino acids. Germline assignment: CDR1 SGHVS and CDR2 FQNEAQ. CDR3 in amino acids: CASKYSPTGTYEQYF. CDR3 in DNA: TGTGCCAGCAAGTACAGCCCGACCGGGACCTACGAGCAGTACTTC.

V gene TRBV2 combines with J gene TRBJ2-5; 7 bases are shared with TRBD1. This CDR3 is built from 14 residues. With 6 bases clipped from V and 2 bases from J, the junction kept 6 bases outside the gene matches. Germline assignment: CDR1 SNHLY and CDR2 FYNNEI. CDR3 loop: CASSPGTVQETQYF. The CDR3 DNA sequence: TGTGCCAGCAGCCCCGGGACAGTACAAGAGACCCAGTACTTC. Full variable domain (missing parts from reference TRBV2 and TRBJ2-5): EPEVTQTPSHQVTQMGQEVILRCVPISNHLYFYWYRQILGQKVEFLVSFYNNEISEKSEIFDDQFSVERPDGSNFTLKIRSTKLEDSAMYFCASSPGTVQETQYFGPGTRLLVL.

The CDR3 DNA sequence: TGTGCCAGCAGTGACTATTCTACAGGGGGCGGCTCCTACGAGCAGTACTTC. It codes for CASSDYSTGGGSYEQYF. The chain uses TRBV6-1 and TRBJ2-7; TRBD1 matches at 9 bases. Germline CDR1 is MNHNS and CDR2 is SASEGT. The CDR3 has 17 residues. The trim removed 3 bases at V and 0 bases at J, leaving 9 bases unmatched.